These 29 T cell receptor beta chains came from one sample sequenced in a study of blood T cell repertoires in COVID-19. Clones were read by immunoSEQ multiplex PCR, and TCRdb kept only the in-frame ones, dropping some. The table records about 190,000 clones, approximately 79% of them present only once. Sequencing was done on a sample of peripheral blood. These receptors were obtained from a woman between 50 and 59 years old with acute or convalescent COVID-19.

The chain joins TRBV5-8 to TRBJ1-1; a possible D gene is TRBD1 (5 bases). Germline CDR1 reads SGHTS; CDR2 reads YDEGEE. The CDR3 has 15 amino acids. V was clipped by 3 bases and J by 5 bases, with 17 bases between them. This CDR3 reads CASSSTLGRGTEAFF. The CDR3 DNA follows: TGTGCCAGCAGCTCGACACTAGGGCGGGGGACTGAAGCTTTCTTT. Complete variable domain (other parts from reference TRBV5-8 and TRBJ1-1): EAGVTQSPTHLIKTRGQQATLRCSPISGHTSVYWYQQALGLGLQFLLWYDEGEERNRGNFPPRFSGRQFPNYSSELNVNALELEDSALYLCASSSTLGRGTEAFFGQGTRLTVV.

CDR3 amino acids: CASSQDSRDRGPYGYTF. The DNA of the CDR3 is TGCGCCAGCAGCCAAGACTCGAGAGACAGGGGACCCTATGGCTACACCTTC. This chain links TRBV4-3 with TRBJ1-2; 8 bases map to TRBD1. J was trimmed by 4 bases and V by 0 bases; bases with no gene match: 10. CDR1 is LGHNA and CDR2 is YSLEER in the germline V gene. This CDR3 is built from 17 residues.

This sequence joins TRBV4-2 and TRBJ1-2, with D possibly TRBD1 on 5 matching bases. This CDR3 is built from 13 residues. In germline, CDR1 is LGHNA, CDR2 YNFKEQ. The V end was cut by 0 bases, the J end by 8 bases, with 10 bases between. The CDR3 DNA reads as TGTGCCAGCAGCCAAGACAGGGTTGGCGGCTACACCTTC. This encodes CASSQDRVGGYTF.

The chain has TRBV9 and TRBJ2-3, with unresolved D. Per germline, CDR1 SGDLS and CDR2 YYNGEE. The CDR3 totals 12 residues. Trimming removed 3 bases at V and 4 bases at J, with 6 bases between. The CDR3 DNA reads as TGTGCCAGCAGCGCCTTTTCAGATACGCAGTATTTT. Translation: CASSAFSDTQYF.

This clone was found a few times. This sequence joins TRBV7-8 and TRBJ2-1, with TRBD2 identical over 8 bases. Germline V gene lookup returns CDR1 SGHVS and CDR2 FQNEAQ. The CDR3 has 15 amino acids. The J segment lost 9 bases and the V segment lost 1 base, leaving 8 bases of the junction unmatched. CDR3 in DNA: TGTGCCAGCAGCTTAGAAACGGGGGGGCTCAGTGAGCAGTTCTTC. Translated, it gives CASSLETGGLSEQFF.

The CDR3 DNA is TGTGCCAGCAGTGACCGTAGATTGACAGGGTCCTACGAGCAGTACTTC. Translated: CASSDRRLTGSYEQYF. The chain employs TRBV6-1 and TRBJ2-7; 7 bases fit TRBD1. Germline V gives CDR1 MNHNS, CDR2 SASEGT. This CDR3 has 16 amino acids. V gave up 3 bases and J gave up 1 base; unmatched junction bases: 9.

The gene calls are TRBV9 and TRBJ1-2, with D perhaps matching TRBD1 (6 bases). With 4 bases removed from V and 2 bases from J, the gap between germline ends came to 9 bases. This CDR3 is 13 amino acids long. Per the germline V gene, CDR1 is SGDLS and CDR2 is YYNGEE. The CDR3 spells CASSKDRNYGYTF. CDR3 in DNA: TGTGCCAGCAGCAAGGACAGAAACTATGGCTACACCTTC.

This clone was recorded a few times. The rearrangement links TRBV5-8 to TRBJ1-2; no firm D call. Looked up from germline, CDR1 is SGHTS and CDR2 is YDEGEE. Trimming stripped 1 base from V and 5 bases from J, with 12 bases between. The CDR3 is 14 amino acids. In nucleotides, the CDR3 is TGTGCCAGCAGCTTGAACAGCCCCACTTATGGCTACACCTTC. This translates into CASSLNSPTYGYTF.

The V and J genes are TRBV28 and TRBJ1-2, with TRBD1 as a possible D gene (5 bases). In germline, CDR1 is MDHEN, CDR2 SYDVKM. V lost 6 bases to trimming and J lost 4 bases, with 18 bases between them. The CDR3 runs to 15 residues. DNA of the CDR3: TGTGCCAGCAGCCTCGGTTCACAGGCGACCTATGGCTACACCTTC. The encoded protein is CASSLGSQATYGYTF.

This sequence joins TRBV28 and TRBJ1-1; D ambiguous. Germline V gene lookup returns CDR1 MDHEN and CDR2 SYDVKM. V was shortened by 6 bases and J by 1 base, with 12 bases between the two germline ends. The CDR3 sequence is 14 residues long. CDR3 amino acids: CASRGGSPNTEAFF. The CDR3 bases are TGTGCCAGCAGGGGAGGATCGCCGAACACTGAAGCTTTCTTT.

V is TRBV6-2 or TRBV6-3 and J is TRBJ2-7; a possible D gene is TRBD1 (10 bases). Germline V gene lookup returns CDR1 MNHEY and CDR2 SVGEGT. Trimming cost V 2 bases and J 2 bases, with 25 bases left between them. This CDR3 is built from 19 residues. The CDR3 reads CASSYTRDRGQREAYEQYF. The CDR3 DNA is TGTGCCAGCAGTTACACCCGGGACAGGGGCCAGCGGGAGGCCTACGAGCAGTACTTC.

This clone turned up a few times. The rearrangement links TRBV20-1 to TRBJ2-1, with 10 bases fitting TRBD2. The CDR3 is made up of 15 amino acids. Germline-derived CDR1 and CDR2 are DFQATT and SNEGSKA (reference sequence). The junction had 6 bases not matched to a gene; V was cut back by 3 bases and J by 4 bases. CDR3 sequence reads: CSASPIAGGYNEQFF. The CDR3 bases are TGCAGTGCTAGTCCTATAGCGGGGGGTTACAATGAGCAGTTCTTC.

The chain has TRBV30 and TRBJ2-2, with 8 bases identical to TRBD2. The CDR3 runs 15 residues. Unmatched junction bases numbered 7, after V lost 3 bases and J lost 4 bases. The germline V gene has CDR1 GTSNPN and CDR2 SVGIG (reference sequence). CDR3 nucleotide sequence: TGTGCCTGGAGCCCAAGACTAGCGTTCACCGGGGAGCTGTTTTTT. Translation gives CAWSPRLAFTGELFF.

The genes are TRBV6-6 and TRBJ1-2; 9 bases are shared with TRBD1. CDR1 and CDR2 (germline): MNHNY, SVGAGI (reference sequence). The CDR3 is 17 amino acids. V shed 5 bases and J 5 bases; nucleotides not matched to a gene: 15. CDR3: CASSPTSTGGNSYGYTF. CDR3 in DNA: TGTGCCAGCAGTCCGACCTCGACAGGGGGAAACTCGTATGGCTACACCTTC.

The CDR3: CASSRDRGNQPQHF. The CDR3 region has the DNA TGTGCCAGCAGTAGGGACAGGGGCAATCAGCCCCAGCATTTT. J is TRBJ1-5 and V is TRBV2; 9 bases map to TRBD1. The CDR3 runs to 14 residues. Germline lookup yields CDR1 SNHLY and CDR2 FYNNEI. V lost 5 bases, J lost 2 bases, and 1 base stayed unmatched.

In this sample, this clone turned up once. This chain joins TRBV7-2 and TRBJ2-2; 7 bases line up with TRBD1. The CDR3 length is 16 residues. Germline V gene data show CDR1 as SGHTA and CDR2 as FQGNSA. The junction had 2 bases not matched to a gene; V was cut back by 1 base and J by 0 bases. The CDR3 loop reads CASSLDRGTNTGELFF. The CDR3 coding sequence is TGTGCCAGCAGCTTAGACAGGGGCACGAACACCGGGGAGCTGTTTTTT. The variable domain in full, completed from reference TRBV7-2 and TRBJ2-2, reads GAGVSQSPSNKVTEKGKDVELRCDPISGHTALYWYRQSLGQGLEFLIYFQGNSAPDKSGLPSDRFSAERTGGSVSTLTIQRTQQEDSAVYLCASSLDRGTNTGELFFGEGSRLTVL.

The chain links TRBV2 to TRBJ1-1, with D tentatively TRBD1 (6 bases). This CDR3 is 12 amino acids long. Germline CDR1 is SNHLY and CDR2 is FYNNEI. V dropped 6 bases and J dropped 6 bases, with 11 bases sitting between them. The CDR3, as DNA: TGTGCCAGCAGAAGGACAGTGGCTGAAGCTTTCTTT. Translating gives CASRRTVAEAFF.

This chain uses TRBV3-1 (or the pseudogene TRBV3-2) with TRBJ1-6; 7 bases are shared with TRBD1. V lost 7 bases, J lost 10 bases, and 10 bases stayed unmatched. CDR3 length: 14 amino acids. Germline CDR1 and CDR2: LGHDT and YNNKEL (reference sequence). The CDR3 DNA follows: TGTGCCAGCACCCCAGGGGGTACCGCGTCACCCCTCCACTTT. Its translation: CASTPGGTASPLHF.

A few counts support this clone. For the CDR3, the DNA is TGTGCCACCGCTAGCGAGAGGTTGAACAATGAGCAGTTCTTC. This sequence encodes CATASERLNNEQFF. The rearrangement links TRBV24-1 to TRBJ2-1; D possibly corresponds to TRBD2 (6 bases). This CDR3 is 14 amino acids long. CDR1 is KGHDR and CDR2 is SFDVKD in the germline V gene. The ends were cut back, 9 bases at V and 5 bases at J, with 16 bases in the middle.

The chain carries TRBV7-2 and TRBJ2-5; the D gene is possibly TRBD2 (5 bases). The CDR3 sequence is 14 residues long. Trimming shortened V by 5 bases and J by 5 bases, and 15 bases separated the two germline ends. From germline, CDR1 is SGHTA and CDR2 FQGNSA. The CDR3 nucleotides are TGTGCCAGCAGCCCCGGAGGACTGCCCGAGACCCAGTACTTC. Translated, it gives CASSPGGLPETQYF.

The chain is built from TRBV3-1 (or the pseudogene TRBV3-2) and TRBJ2-7, with a tentative D call TRBD2 (5 bases). The V end was cut by 5 bases, the J end by 4 bases, with 15 bases between. CDR1 is LGHDT, CDR2 YNNKEL, per germline (reference sequence). CDR3 length: 14 amino acids. CDR3 loop: CASSVRGRPYEQYF. The CDR3 DNA reads TGTGCCAGCAGCGTTCGAGGGCGGCCATACGAGCAGTACTTC.

V gene TRBV6-1 combines with J gene TRBJ2-1; 16 bases fit TRBD2. The CDR3 spans 18 residues. V dropped 4 bases and J dropped 0; count of bases not matched to a gene: 3. Per the germline V gene, CDR1 is MNHNS and CDR2 is SASEGT. The CDR3 region has the DNA TGTGCCAGCAGTGCGGGGACTAGCGGGGGGGCCTCCTACAATGAGCAGTTCTTC. Protein sequence: CASSAGTSGGASYNEQFF.

The V and J genes are TRBV19 and TRBJ2-2; 9 nucleotides line up with TRBD2. This CDR3 has 18 residues. V shed 2 bases, J shed 6 bases, and the junction held 13 bases outside the gene matches. CDR1 and CDR2 (germline): LNHDA, SQIVND (reference sequence). CDR3 protein: CASSIRRSSGGEPGELFF. The CDR3 DNA reads as TGTGCCAGTAGTATAAGGCGGAGTAGCGGGGGAGAGCCCGGGGAGCTGTTTTTT.

The chain couples TRBV4-1 to TRBJ2-1, with D maybe TRBD1 (5 bases). Trimming shortened V by 5 bases and J by 1 base, and 15 bases separated the two germline ends. Per germline, CDR1 MGHRA and CDR2 YSYEKL. The CDR3 length is 16 residues. The CDR3 sequence: CASSTRTLDSYNEQFF. The CDR3, as DNA: TGCGCCAGCAGCACCCGGACACTCGATTCCTACAATGAGCAGTTCTTC.

V is TRBV9 and J is TRBJ2-1; D unclear. The length of the CDR3 is 14 residues. V lost 0 bases to trimming and J lost 4 bases, with 8 bases between them. Germline V gives CDR1 SGDLS, CDR2 YYNGEE. In nucleotides, the CDR3 is TGTGCCAGCAGCGTAGTACAACGATACAATGAGCAGTTCTTC. This translates into CASSVVQRYNEQFF.

The chain joins TRBV28 to TRBJ1-3, with a possible D match to TRBD1 (6 bases). Trimming removed 5 bases from V and 4 bases from J, with 15 bases in between. Germline V gene data show CDR1 as MDHEN and CDR2 as SYDVKM. This CDR3 is 15 amino acids long. For the CDR3, the DNA is TGTGCCAGCAGTGAAGGGGGAAAGTCGGGAAACACCATATATTTT. Amino acids: CASSEGGKSGNTIYF. The variable domain in full, with the rest retrieved from reference TRBV28 and TRBJ1-3, is DVKVTQSSRYLVKRTGEKVFLECVQDMDHENMFWYRQDPGLGLRLIYFSYDVKMKEKGDIPEGYSVSREKKERFSLILESASTNQTSMYLCASSEGGKSGNTIYFGEGSWLTVV.

V gene TRBV12-5 combines with J gene TRBJ1-6; 7 bases are shared with TRBD1. V lost 7 bases, J lost 4 bases, and 7 bases stayed unmatched. CDR3 length equals 15 residues. Germline CDR1 reads LGHNT; CDR2 reads FRNRAP. The CDR3 DNA is TGTGCTAGTGCGGCGGGACAGAGTTATAATTCACCCCTCCACTTT. Amino acids: CASAAGQSYNSPLHF.

Comment on this clone: A much larger clone lies a single base off, so this may be a read error. The chain carries TRBV6-8 and TRBJ2-6, with D uncertain. CDR1 MNHGY and CDR2 SAAAGT come from the germline V gene. V gave up 11 bases and J gave up 0 bases, with 14 bases separating them. CDR3 length equals 15 residues. The CDR3 coding sequence is TGTGCCCGCACCCCACGACTCTCTGGGGCCAACGTCCTGACTTTC. This encodes CARTPRLSGANVLTF.

The V and J genes are TRBV27 and TRBJ1-1; no firm D call. The CDR3 runs to 15 residues. Germline CDR1 MNHEY, CDR2 SMNVEV (reference sequence). V was trimmed by 8 bases and J by 3 bases, leaving 19 bases between them. This CDR3 is CASRSEGRLYTEAFF. In DNA, the CDR3 is TGTGCCAGCCGGAGTGAGGGCAGACTATACACTGAAGCTTTCTTT.